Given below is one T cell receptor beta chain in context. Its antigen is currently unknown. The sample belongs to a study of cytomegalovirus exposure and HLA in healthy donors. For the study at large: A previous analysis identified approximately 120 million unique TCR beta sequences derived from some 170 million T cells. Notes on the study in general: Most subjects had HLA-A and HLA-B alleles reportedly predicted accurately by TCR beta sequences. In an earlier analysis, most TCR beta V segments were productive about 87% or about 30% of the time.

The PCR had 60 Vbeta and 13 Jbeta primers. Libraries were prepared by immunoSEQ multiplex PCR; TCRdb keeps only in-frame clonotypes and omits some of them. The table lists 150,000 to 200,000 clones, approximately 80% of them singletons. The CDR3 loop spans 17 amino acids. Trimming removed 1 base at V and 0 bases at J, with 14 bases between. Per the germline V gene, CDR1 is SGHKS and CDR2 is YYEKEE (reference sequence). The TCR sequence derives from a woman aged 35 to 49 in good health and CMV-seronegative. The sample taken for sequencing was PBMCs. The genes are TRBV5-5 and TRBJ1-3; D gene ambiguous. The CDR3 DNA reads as TGTGCCAGCAGCTTGTATACCCGACATGGCTCTGGAAACACCATATATTTT. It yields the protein CASSLYTRHGSGNTIYF.